This T cell receptor (beta chain) was retrieved from a study of CD8 T cells in ankylosing spondylitis. Overall study findings and caveats: Matched synovial fluid from ankylosing spondylitis patients was reported to be enriched for disease-linked clones. In reactive arthritis synovial fluid and blood, some motif variants had been reported before. For ankylosing spondylitis blood, a TCR beta motif of several highly homologous variants appeared characteristic.

Of note for this clonotype: The antigen is not known.

TCRdb independently ran MiXCR on the 5' RACE reads; one entry per CDR3 protein. The sample records 75,000 to 95,000 distinct CDR3 sequences, about 8.3% being singletons. This sequence was found in a male donor with ankylosing spondylitis. Sample: blood, either unsorted or a sorted T cell fraction (not recorded which).

The CDR3: CSARDSFGTSVDGYTF. CDR3 sequence (DNA): TGCAGTGCTAGAGACTCATTCGGGACCTCAGTTGATGGCTACACCTTC. The chain uses TRBV20-1 and TRBJ1-2; D might be TRBD1 (5 bases). Per the germline V gene, CDR1 is DFQATT and CDR2 is SNEGSKA (reference sequence). This CDR3 spans 16 amino acids. V dropped 0 bases and J dropped 6 bases, with 20 bases sitting between them.